Here is one T cell receptor (beta chain) with its context. Relative to the germline gene, one junction end is altered; a read error may explain this. This sample is part of a study of cytomegalovirus exposure and HLA in healthy donors. Germline assignment: CDR1 SEHNR and CDR2 FQNEAQ (reference sequence). The CDR3 length is 16 residues. A multiplex PCR was run with 60 Vbeta primers and 13 Jbeta primers. TCRdb's copy holds only in-frame clones and misses some; the assay was immunoSEQ multiplex PCR. The sample contains roughly 150,000 clones, 82% of which appear only once. The sequenced material came from PBMCs. This clonotype originated in a man in his thirties or forties in good health and CMV-seropositive. The chain recombines TRBV7-9 with TRBJ1-1; no clear D gene. CDR3 sequence reads: CSSTGRSGSWNTEAFF. DNA for the CDR3: TGTTCCAGCACCGGTAGGTCGGGGTCCTGGAACACTGAAGCTTTCTTT.